The sequence of this T cell receptor beta chain was determined in a study of shared clonotypes between healthy human individuals. Sequencing was performed with immunoSEQ multiplex PCR; in TCRdb, only in-frame clones are kept and a portion is missing. The data contain 520,000 or so clones, around 74% of them singletons. The sequenced sample consisted of PBMCs. The TCR comes from a woman between 40 and 50 years old in good health. Some clones in this sample may be carry-over from other donors' samples.

Here the CDR3 DNA reads TGTGCCAGTAGTCCCTGGGGGGGCGCGAGGACCTACGAGCAGTACTTC. It translates to CASSPWGGARTYEQYF. The chain is built from TRBV19 and TRBJ2-7, with TRBD2 as a possible D gene (7 bases). Germline CDR1 LNHDA, CDR2 SQIVND (reference sequence). The CDR3 has 16 residues. V lost 5 bases to trimming and J lost 2 bases, with 19 bases between them.